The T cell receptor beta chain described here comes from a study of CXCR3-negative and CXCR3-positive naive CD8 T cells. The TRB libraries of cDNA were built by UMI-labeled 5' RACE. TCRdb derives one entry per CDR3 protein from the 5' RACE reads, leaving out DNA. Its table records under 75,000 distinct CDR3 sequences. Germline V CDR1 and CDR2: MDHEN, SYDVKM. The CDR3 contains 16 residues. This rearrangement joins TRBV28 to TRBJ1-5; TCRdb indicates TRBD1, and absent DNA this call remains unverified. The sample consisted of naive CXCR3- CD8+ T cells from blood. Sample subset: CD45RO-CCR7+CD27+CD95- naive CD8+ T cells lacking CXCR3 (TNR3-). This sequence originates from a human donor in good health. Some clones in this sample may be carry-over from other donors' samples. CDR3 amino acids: CASRRPNDPGNQPQHF.